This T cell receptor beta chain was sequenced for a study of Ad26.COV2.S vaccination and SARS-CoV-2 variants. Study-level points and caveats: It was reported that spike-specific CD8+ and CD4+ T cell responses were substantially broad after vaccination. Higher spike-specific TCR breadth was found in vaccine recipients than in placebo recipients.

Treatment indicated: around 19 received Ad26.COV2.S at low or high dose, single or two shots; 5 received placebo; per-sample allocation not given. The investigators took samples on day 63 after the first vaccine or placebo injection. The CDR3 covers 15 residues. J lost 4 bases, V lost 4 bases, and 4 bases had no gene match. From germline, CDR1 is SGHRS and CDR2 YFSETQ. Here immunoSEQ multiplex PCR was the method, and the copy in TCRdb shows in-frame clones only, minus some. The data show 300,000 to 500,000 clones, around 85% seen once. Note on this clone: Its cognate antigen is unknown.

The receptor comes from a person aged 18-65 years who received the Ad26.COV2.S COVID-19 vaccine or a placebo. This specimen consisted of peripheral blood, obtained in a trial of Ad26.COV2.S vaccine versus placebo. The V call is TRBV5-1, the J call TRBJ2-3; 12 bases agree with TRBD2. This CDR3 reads CASSTGLAGSDTQYF. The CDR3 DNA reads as TGCGCCAGCAGCACGGGACTAGCGGGCTCAGATACGCAGTATTTT. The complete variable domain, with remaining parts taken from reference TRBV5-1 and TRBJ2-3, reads KAGVTQTPRYLIKTRGQQVTLSCSPISGHRSVSWYQQTPGQGLQFLFEYFSETQRNKGNFPGRFSGRQFSNSRSEMNVSTLELGDSALYLCASSTGLAGSDTQYFGPGTRLTVL.